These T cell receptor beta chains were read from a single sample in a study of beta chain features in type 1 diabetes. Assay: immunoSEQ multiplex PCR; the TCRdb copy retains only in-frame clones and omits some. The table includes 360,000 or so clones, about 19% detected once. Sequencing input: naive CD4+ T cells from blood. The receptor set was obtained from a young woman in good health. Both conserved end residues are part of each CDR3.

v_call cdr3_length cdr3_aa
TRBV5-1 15 CASSPSGGYTGELFF
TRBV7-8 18 CASSLSWAGDSGANVLTF
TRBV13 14 CASSLGQGGQPQHF
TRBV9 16 CASSVLSGKNTGELFF
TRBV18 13 CASSPRRDTEAFF
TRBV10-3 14 CAIREREEDQPQHF
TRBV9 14 CASSVAAGRETQYF
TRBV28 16 CASSPFSSGRGNEQFF
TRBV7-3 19 CASSFSPSGGVTSTDTQYF
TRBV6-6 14 CASTISRGANEQFF
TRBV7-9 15 CASSFDSGSTDTQYF
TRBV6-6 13 CASSSPGVPEQFF
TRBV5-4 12 CASSLVGQGATF
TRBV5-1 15 CASTKGAGDSGELFF
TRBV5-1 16 CASSLPPDRGVSEQFF
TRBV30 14 CAWSIGLATNEQFF
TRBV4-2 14 CASSPSGQSYGYTF
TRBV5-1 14 CASSFTGSSGELFF
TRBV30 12 CASNTGGFEQFF
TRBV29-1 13 CSVRGMSPGELFF
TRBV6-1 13 CATRDRVNTEAFF
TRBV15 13 CATRGPRDTEAFF
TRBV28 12 CASRSRGETQYF
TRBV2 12 CASEAGPYEQYF
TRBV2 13 CANTKIPGDGYTF
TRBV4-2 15 CASSRGTSDQETQYF
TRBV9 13 CASSAQRSHGYTF
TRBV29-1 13 CSAVDSLNTEAFF
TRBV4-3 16 CASSQDLNRGMYEQYF
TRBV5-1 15 CASSLDAGSTGELFF
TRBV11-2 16 CASSLIAYGVGYGYTF
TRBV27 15 CASSFPTGGRETQYF
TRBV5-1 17 CASSPNAGSENTGELFF
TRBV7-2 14 CASSLAGGGQPQHF
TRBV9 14 CASSATIAGNTIYF
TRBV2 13 CASTRGVTDTQYF
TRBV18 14 CASSPNTRGNEQYF
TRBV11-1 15 CASSLGANLIYEQYF
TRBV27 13 CASSLRGGRGYTF
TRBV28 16 CASSSPIAGRDCEQFF
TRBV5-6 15 CASSLPNRDSYEQYF
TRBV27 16 CASSERTGSYYNEQFF